This T cell receptor beta chain emerged from a study of blood T cell repertoires in COVID-19. This CDR3 is 17 amino acids long. Germline V CDR1 and CDR2: SGHTA, FQGNSA. After removal of 2 bases from V and 2 bases from J, the junction contained 9 bases not matched to a gene. Study processing details: Amplified reference gene primers provided the basis for estimating nucleated cell counts. TCRdb's table, derived via immunoSEQ multiplex PCR, lists solely in-frame clones and lacks some. V and J calls and clone size are as listed in that table; D and trimming were resolved from the DNA. This sample has about 140,000 clones; roughly 80% occur once, and the top ten carry approximately 3.6%.

This clonotype originated in a man in his 70s who had recovered from COVID-19. Sequenced material: peripheral blood. The V call is TRBV7-2, the J call TRBJ2-7, with 10 bases fitting TRBD2. The CDR3 DNA reads TGTGCCAGCAGCTTACTAGCTAGCGGGAGTTCCCCCTACGAGCAGTACTTC. This encodes CASSLLASGSSPYEQYF. Full variable domain (remainder filled in from reference TRBV7-2 and TRBJ2-7): GAGVSQSPSNKVTEKGKDVELRCDPISGHTALYWYRQSLGQGLEFLIYFQGNSAPDKSGLPSDRFSAERTGGSVSTLTIQRTQQEDSAVYLCASSLLASGSSPYEQYFGPGTRLTVT.